This T cell receptor beta chain was found in a study of cytomegalovirus exposure and HLA in healthy donors. Study results and limitations: What TCR beta sequences reportedly achieved was accurate prediction of HLA-A and HLA-B alleles in most subjects.

Primers for the PCR totalled 60 Vbeta and 13 Jbeta. Clones were read by immunoSEQ multiplex PCR, and TCRdb kept only the in-frame ones, dropping some. The sample yields 250,000 to 300,000 clones, around nine tenths seen once. A remark on this clone: The antigen is undetermined.

V was cut by 1 base and J by 6 bases, with 12 bases left in between. The CDR3 has 13 residues. CDR1 is SQVTM, CDR2 ANQGSEA, per germline. The gene calls are TRBV29-1 and TRBJ1-1; no clear D gene. This receptor was obtained from a girl aged 2 to 9 in good health and CMV-seronegative. Sequenced: PBMCs. The CDR3 DNA sequence: TGCAGCGTTGAAGTCGGTGGTAGTCCTGAAGCTTTCTTT. This encodes CSVEVGGSPEAFF.